This T cell receptor beta chain comes out of a study of regulatory T cells in long-lasting Graves disease. As for the study in general: Patients newly diagnosed with Graves' had been on antithyroid drugs for under 3 months. Overall study findings and caveats: Patients with persistent disease showed a bias toward TRBV28, TRBJ1-2 and TRBJ2-5. Whereas about a thousand public clonotypes were shared by new patients, persistent patients shared more, at roughly 3,000.

The time point denotes: newly diagnosed GD, antithyroid drugs for less than 3 months. The authors made the TCR library using RNA they extracted from PBMCs. Trimming removed 5 bases from V and 3 bases from J, with 11 bases in between. Germline CDR1 is SQVTM and CDR2 is ANQGSEA. This CDR3 is built from 12 residues. Arm-PCR of CDR3 regions and iRepertoire HTBI primers were the basis on which TCR beta libraries were built. TCRdb called the multiplex PCR reads again in MiXCR, with one record for every CDR3 protein. This table has just over 600,000 distinct CDR3 sequences, less than 20% appearing once. On this clonotype itself: Its antigen is not identified.

This sample also belongs to another study, concerning T cells in Graves' hyperthyroidism and ophthalmopathy. According to that study: The study based diagnoses on clinical symptoms, serum thyroxine and TRAb, thyroid ultrasound and orbital computed tomography.

V and J are TRBV29-1 and TRBJ2-7; the D is unclear. This specimen was peripheral blood mononuclear cells (PBMCs), taken at new diagnosis, from a patient treated with antithyroid drugs. This receptor was identified in a woman in her 30s with Graves disease. The CDR3 spells CSVSKGIYEQYF. CDR3 nucleotides: TGCAGCGTTAGTAAAGGGATCTACGAGCAGTACTTC.